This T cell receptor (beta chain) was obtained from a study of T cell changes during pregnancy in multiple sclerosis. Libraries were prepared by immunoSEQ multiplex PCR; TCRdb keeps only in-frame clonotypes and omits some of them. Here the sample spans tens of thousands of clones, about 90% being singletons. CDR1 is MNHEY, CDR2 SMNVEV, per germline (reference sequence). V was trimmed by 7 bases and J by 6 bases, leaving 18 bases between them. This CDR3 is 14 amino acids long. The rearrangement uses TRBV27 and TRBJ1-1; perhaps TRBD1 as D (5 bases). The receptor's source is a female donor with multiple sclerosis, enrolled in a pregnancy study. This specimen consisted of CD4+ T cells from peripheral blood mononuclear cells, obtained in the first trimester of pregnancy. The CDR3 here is CASTTLGGGAEAFF. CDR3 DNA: TGTGCCAGCACCACCCTTGGGGGAGGCGCTGAAGCTTTCTTT.